This TCR beta chain was recorded in a study of graft-versus-host responses after intestinal transplantation. Overall study: Among the recipients, transplants were multivisceral, liver-intestinal, or isolated intestinal. Overall study results and limits: Within the allografts of patients who had graft-donor T cell macrochimerism, graft-versus-host to host-versus-graft clonal ratios were high. GvH clones detected in recipient marrow included some appearing first in ileum or blood. Maximum circulating GvH clone levels tracked with early post-transplant HvG decreases.

The CDR3 consists of 15 residues. Looked up from germline, CDR1 is SGHTA and CDR2 is FQGTGA. Trimming left V 2 bases short and J 0 bases short, with 5 bases between. The table lists this clone with a few counts. What it binds is not known. The table came from immunoSEQ multiplex PCR; TCRdb's copy has only in-frame clones and leaves some out. The sample yields 90,000 to 150,000 clones, roughly 91% seen once. The origin of this receptor is a human donor who received an intestinal transplant. The rearrangement uses TRBV7-3 and TRBJ2-6; D not certain. The source was unstimulated CD4+ T cells sorted from spleen or lymph node cells, collected before intestinal transplant. The DNA of the CDR3 is TGTGCCAGCAGCTTATATGTCTCTGGGGCCAACGTCCTGACTTTC. Translated: CASSLYVSGANVLTF.